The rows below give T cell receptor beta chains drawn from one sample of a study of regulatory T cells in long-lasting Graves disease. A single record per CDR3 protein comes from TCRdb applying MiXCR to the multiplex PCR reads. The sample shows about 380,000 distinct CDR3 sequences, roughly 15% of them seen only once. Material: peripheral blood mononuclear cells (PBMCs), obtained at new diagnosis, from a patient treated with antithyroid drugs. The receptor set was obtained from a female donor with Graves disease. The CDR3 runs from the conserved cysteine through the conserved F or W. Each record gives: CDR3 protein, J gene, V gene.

CDR3aa: CASSLQRGARTEAFF; j_gene: TRBJ1-1; v_gene: TRBV5-1
CDR3aa: CASSYGGSGNTIYF; j_gene: TRBJ1-3; v_gene: TRBV6-2/TRBV6-3
CDR3aa: CATSRDIDQPQHF; j_gene: TRBJ1-5; v_gene: TRBV24-1
CDR3aa: CASSVGGVSEQFF; j_gene: TRBJ2-1; v_gene: TRBV9
CDR3aa: CASSSPRTANEQFF; j_gene: TRBJ2-1; v_gene: TRBV7-2
CDR3aa: CASSTTSGRRYNEQFF; j_gene: TRBJ2-1; v_gene: TRBV7-2
CDR3aa: CASNQLAGGTTDTQYF; j_gene: TRBJ2-3; v_gene: TRBV19
CDR3aa: CASRQGFPYEQYF; j_gene: TRBJ2-7; v_gene: TRBV6-1
CDR3aa: CASSIRSTEAFF; j_gene: TRBJ1-1; v_gene: TRBV3-1
CDR3aa: CASSDRLSNQPQHF; j_gene: TRBJ1-5; v_gene: TRBV2
CDR3aa: CASPRGLYGYTF; j_gene: TRBJ1-2; v_gene: TRBV2
CDR3aa: CASSMLAGGYEQYF; j_gene: TRBJ2-7; v_gene: TRBV5-5
CDR3aa: CASSATFSQNTEAFF; j_gene: TRBJ1-1; v_gene: TRBV2
CDR3aa: CSATTSLYEQYF; j_gene: TRBJ2-7; v_gene: TRBV20-1
CDR3aa: CASSYSSRIQPQHF; j_gene: TRBJ1-5; v_gene: TRBV6-2/TRBV6-3
CDR3aa: CASSAGQGNTGELFF; j_gene: TRBJ2-2; v_gene: TRBV2
CDR3aa: CASSSLGSTGLADPHEQYF; j_gene: TRBJ2-7; v_gene: TRBV13
CDR3aa: CASSQEQVFSYEQYF; j_gene: TRBJ2-7; v_gene: TRBV14
CDR3aa: CASIPGTPSYEQYF; j_gene: TRBJ2-7; v_gene: TRBV28
CDR3aa: CASSAHVASGTYEQYF; j_gene: TRBJ2-7; v_gene: TRBV9
CDR3aa: CASSQDRVPGAGEYGNTIYF; j_gene: TRBJ1-3; v_gene: TRBV4-1
CDR3aa: CSALTLQGWYNEQFF; j_gene: TRBJ2-1; v_gene: TRBV29-1
CDR3aa: CASSPNVPPTYEQYF; j_gene: TRBJ2-7; v_gene: TRBV18
CDR3aa: CASSLTGRSTEAFF; j_gene: TRBJ1-1; v_gene: TRBV5-1
CDR3aa: CASSQSRTEAFF; j_gene: TRBJ1-1; v_gene: TRBV5-1
CDR3aa: CSAREYLMNTEAFF; j_gene: TRBJ1-1; v_gene: TRBV20-1
CDR3aa: CASSPNLGGRGNTEAFF; j_gene: TRBJ1-1; v_gene: TRBV12-3/TRBV12-4
CDR3aa: CATRKIAGVNEQFF; j_gene: TRBJ2-1; v_gene: TRBV24-1
CDR3aa: CASSDPTRLAGEETQYF; j_gene: TRBJ2-5; v_gene: TRBV2
CDR3aa: CASSLGLDEQYF; j_gene: TRBJ2-7; v_gene: TRBV11-2
CDR3aa: CASGRHKETQYF; j_gene: TRBJ2-5; v_gene: TRBV12-5
CDR3aa: CASSLREDSYNEQFF; j_gene: TRBJ2-1; v_gene: TRBV12-3/TRBV12-4
CDR3aa: CASRKTDTQYF; j_gene: TRBJ2-3; v_gene: TRBV12-3/TRBV12-4
CDR3aa: CASSQTFTRGKDTEAFF; j_gene: TRBJ1-1; v_gene: TRBV3-1
CDR3aa: CASGLGLAGSTDTQYF; j_gene: TRBJ2-3; v_gene: TRBV12-5